The sequence of this TCR beta chain was determined in a study of blood T cell repertoires in COVID-19. Study overall: Collection of acute and convalescent COVID-19 samples took place in the United States, Italy and Spain.

With V trimmed by 2 bases and J by 8 bases, 4 bases remained unmatched. This CDR3 is 14 amino acids long. Germline V gene lookup returns CDR1 MNHEY and CDR2 SVGEGT. Per the original methods: Estimated nucleated cell counts came from reference gene primer amplification. Here immunoSEQ multiplex PCR was the method, and the copy in TCRdb shows in-frame clones only, minus some. For V, J and clone size, that table is used; D and trimming come from the DNA. The sample gives about 170,000 clones, roughly 90% of which show up once; almost 5% is in the top ten. This clonotype was sampled from a young man with COVID-19, enrolled during active disease. Input material: peripheral blood. V is TRBV6-2 or TRBV6-3 and J is TRBJ2-1, with TRBD2 matching 9 bases. CDR3 in amino acids: CASSYGLASHEQFF. Written as DNA, the CDR3 is TGTGCCAGCAGTTACGGACTAGCGAGTCATGAGCAGTTCTTC.